This paragraph reports one T cell receptor (beta chain). Original processing notes: Estimated nucleated cell counts came from reference gene primer amplification. TCRdb's copy holds only in-frame clones and misses some; the assay was immunoSEQ multiplex PCR. For V, J and clone size, that table is used; D and trimming come from the DNA. Of roughly 200,000 clones in the sample, 85% to 90% were seen once. Participants were aged 18 to 89 years, lived in 25 or so US areas, and enrolled virtually. The sample is drawn from a study of blood T cell repertoires in COVID-19. The overall study: PBMCs, B-cell-depleted T cells, or T cells provided the cDNA or gDNA that made up the material.

CDR1 is SGHNT, CDR2 YENEEA, per germline. With 5 bases clipped from V and 10 bases from J, the junction kept 11 bases outside the gene matches. This CDR3 spans 17 amino acids. The genes are TRBV11-3 and TRBJ2-1; 16 bases align to TRBD2. The sample taken for sequencing was PBMCs or T cells enriched from blood (not recorded which). This clonotype originated in a woman aged 25 to 39 with acute COVID-19. The CDR3 DNA reads as TGTGCCAGCAGCCCCTCCGGGACTAGCGGGGGGGGCGAGGAGCAGTTCTTC. The encoded protein is CASSPSGTSGGGEEQFF.